Sequencing of this T cell receptor (beta chain) was carried out in a study of PD-L1 blockade in urothelial cancer (TCRdb year 2017). In the study overall: Therapy was started in the mid-2010s for all patients, and atezolizumab 1,200 mg was administered intravenously every 3 weeks. In the same patients, pretreatment tumors underwent whole exome sequencing and RNA sequencing in addition to TCR sequencing. An ECOG performance status of 0 or 1 was recorded for the patients, and 0 to 3 prior chemotherapy regimens had been received by the patients. The study, an exploratory multi-omic analysis, examined somatic, immune and clinical correlates of response to PD-L1 blockade with atezolizumab in urothelial cancer. Some 29 patients had pretreatment blood TCR-seq, roughly 25 had at least one posttreatment blood collection, and roughly 25 had tumor TCR-seq. Pretreatment tumor samples and matched peripheral blood, collected serially before and after atezolizumab treatment, underwent TCR sequencing. Durable clinical benefit was defined as a progression-free survival longer than 6 months, and TCR features were additionally tested against progression-free survival and overall survival. Blood samples were analyzed at 3 weeks after treatment start (second dose) and at 6 weeks after treatment start. Blood samples yielded a median of roughly 150,000 T cells and tens of thousands of unique TCRs, with median clonality roughly 0.084. Durable clinical benefit was achieved by nine patients and was not achieved by 20 patients. About 85% of the roughly 30 patients were males with bladder-origin urothelial cancer, and about 65% of the roughly 30 reported a prior smoking history.

CDR1 and CDR2 are read off the germline V gene as MNHEY and SVGAGI. The germline V and J ends show losses of 5 bases and 6 bases respectively, and no gene match explains 8 bases of the junction. From cysteine to phenylalanine, the CDR3 is 15 amino acids long. Just the 45-base CDR3 DNA is kept, in frame starting at base 1. Each PCR received spiked-in synthetic TCR analog templates so that absolute template abundance could be estimated from read counts. The immunoSEQ assay used bias-controlled V and J gene primers to amplify TCRbeta CDR3 regions from genomic DNA. Sequencing of rearranged TCRbeta segments was done at approximately 20X coverage. The authors' pipeline ran thus. Sequencing errors were corrected by clustering and CDR3s were annotated against IMGT to assign V, D and J genes. Downstream analyses used only productive TCRbeta rearrangements and left out out-of-frame or stop-codon sequences. To compute clonality, Shannon entropy was normalized by the log of the number of unique productive sequences and then subtracted from one. Clones differing between time points or between blood and tumor were identified by Fisher's exact test with Benjamini-Hochberg correction at adjusted p below 0.01. TCRdb stores this immuneACCESS table with in-frame sequences only. Part of the clones is absent; in the studies checked, under half of the shortfall reflects unresolved V genes, and no reason is known for the rest. V and J calls and clone size are given by that table; D and trimming were obtained from the DNA. The sample includes approximately 38,000 clones, with 86% observed a single time. The top ten clonotypes cover roughly a quarter of the sample.

Findings and caveats that apply to the study as a whole: Patients with durable benefit showed greater expansion of tumor-associated TCR clones in peripheral blood 3 weeks after starting treatment (n of about 21, p = 0.022). Because the sample size was small (n ≈ 27) and many exploratory analyses were performed, the results are intended to be hypothesis-generating. Improved progression-free and overall survival was found to be associated with pretreatment peripheral blood TCR clonality below the median.

As concerns this clone: Its specific antigen is unknown. No base qualities exist here, and no much larger clone lies one base off it.

Reading the label with the study, this specimen's time point is: peripheral blood 6 weeks after treatment start. The cohort comprised nearly 30 patients with locally advanced or metastatic urothelial carcinoma treated at Memorial Sloan Kettering on a trial protocol. Peripheral blood mononuclear cells were collected pretreatment and during treatment, at between 1 and 8 total time points per patient. The Qiagen DNeasy Blood extraction kit was used to purify genomic DNA from total PBMCs and tumor samples. Collected pretreatment and during treatment, PBMCs were isolated and stored as previously described.

This chain joins TRBV6-5 to TRBJ2-1; TRBD2 fits 9 bases in the junction. Specimen: PBMCs, collected around atezolizumab (anti-PD-L1) treatment. This TCR derives from a man in his fifties or sixties with urothelial cancer. The CDR3 region has the sequence CASSRAGGLGNEQFF. The DNA sequence follows: TGTGCCAGCAGTCGGGCGGGGGGGCTGGGCAATGAGCAGTTCTTC.